Listed below are T cell receptor beta chains from one sample, sequenced in a study of cytomegalovirus exposure and HLA in healthy donors. The protocol was immunoSEQ multiplex PCR, while the TCRdb copy is restricted to in-frame clones and leaves out a portion. The sample lists around 300,000 clones; about 86% were seen once. Sequenced: PBMCs. These receptor sequences come from a woman between 18 and 29 years old in good health and CMV-seronegative. CDR3s include the opening cysteine and the closing phenylalanine or tryptophan.

>TRBV19|TRBJ2-6
CASSIIRDRGLGANVLTF
>TRBV6-4|TRBJ2-1
CASSASGGPVDEQFF
>TRBV28|TRBJ1-2
CASSPILGGLGYTF
>TRBV5-1|TRBJ2-2
CASSLVFTWVGESGMLFF
>TRBV19|TRBJ1-1
CASRGQGLNTEAFF
>TRBV29-1|TRBJ2-1
CSVGLAGGLEQFF
>TRBV5-4|TRBJ2-3
CASSSSGAGSDTQYF
>TRBV10-2|TRBJ1-2
CASIQTGGGYGYTF
>TRBV30|TRBJ2-2
CAWNRGTGELFF
>TRBV18|TRBJ2-6
CASSWAPGTGANVLTF
>TRBV7-9|TRBJ2-3
CASSLLQGDVTDTQYF
>TRBV7-9|TRBJ2-1
CASSFAGSGDEQFF
>TRBV5-1|TRBJ2-7
CASTVLAGTYEQYF
>TRBV6-1|TRBJ2-2
CASSETGVVTGELFF
>TRBV9|TRBJ2-1
CASSFALSEQFF
>TRBV13|TRBJ1-1
CASSLDRDGTEAFF
>TRBV7-9|TRBJ2-2
CASSPPGLAYTGELFF
>TRBV11-2|TRBJ2-1
CASSPLSAGVSSEQFF
>TRBV14|TRBJ2-5
CASSQDMWTQYF
>TRBV6-5|TRBJ2-3
CASSLAGDTQYF
>TRBV19|TRBJ2-7
CATTGRLFYEQYF
>TRBV30|TRBJ1-1
CAWSVRSEAFF
>TRBV30|TRBJ2-7
CAWSLPLGRQGIHEQYF
>TRBV11-2|TRBJ1-2
CASSLSSGGGGYTF
>TRBV5-1|TRBJ2-5
CASSLAQGRETQYF
>TRBV5-1|TRBJ2-1
CASSSEGLAGNEQFF
>TRBV6-6|TRBJ1-5
CASSWTDNSNQPQHF
>TRBV9|TRBJ1-2
CASSANRDRGPDGVGGYTF
>TRBV16|TRBJ1-2
CASSRIHAQGDGYTF
>TRBV18|TRBJ2-3
CASSPGQGTDTQYF
>TRBV4-3|TRBJ2-7
CASSPVLSHEQYF
>TRBV7-2|TRBJ2-7
CASSNSGGWPPYEQYF
>TRBV28|TRBJ1-2
CASSLWSATATNYGYTF
>TRBV4-1|TRBJ2-1
CASSQFLNEQFF